The 28 T cell receptor beta chains below all came from one sample that was sequenced in a study of cytomegalovirus exposure and HLA in healthy donors. The PCR ran on 60 Vbeta and 13 Jbeta primers. TCRdb's table, derived via immunoSEQ multiplex PCR, lists solely in-frame clones and lacks some. The profile shows about 160,000 clones, less than 90% of them singletons. The sequencing sample was made of PBMCs. The receptors stem from a man aged 50 to 59 in good health and CMV-seropositive.

This clone was picked up a small number of times. This chain uses TRBV20-1 with TRBJ2-5; no reliable D call. V was clipped by 6 bases and J by 3 bases, with 8 bases between them. CDR1 and CDR2 (germline): DFQATT, SNEGSKA (reference sequence). The CDR3 sequence is 11 residues long. CDR3 loop: CSAYQKETQYF. CDR3 coding DNA: TGCAGTGCCTATCAAAAAGAGACCCAGTACTTC.

V gene TRBV30 combines with J gene TRBJ1-2; possible D gene TRBD1, 6 bases. Looked up from germline, CDR1 is GTSNPN and CDR2 is SVGIG (reference sequence). CDR3 size: 13 residues. V gave up 3 bases and J gave up 0 bases, with 8 bases separating them. The CDR3: CAWRDSTNYGYTF. CDR3 in DNA: TGTGCCTGGAGGGACAGCACTAACTATGGCTACACCTTC.

This clone was seen once. J is TRBJ2-7 and V is TRBV14, with 7 bases lining up with TRBD1. J lost 3 bases, V lost 3 bases, and 8 bases had no gene match. The germline gives CDR1 SGHDN, CDR2 FVKESK. This CDR3 contains 15 residues. As DNA, the CDR3 is TGTGCCAGCAGCCACATAGGGACAGCTTTCTACGAGCAGTACTTC. This translates into CASSHIGTAFYEQYF.

This chain connects TRBV5-6 to TRBJ2-1; possible D gene TRBD1, 5 bases. This CDR3 has 16 amino acids. V shed 1 base and J shed 0 bases, with 11 bases lying between them. Germline CDR1 reads SGHDT; CDR2 reads YYEEEE. The CDR3 DNA is TGTGCCAGCAGCTTGCTTGGACAAAGCTCCTACAATGAGCAGTTCTTC. Translation gives CASSLLGQSSYNEQFF.

The rearrangement links TRBV6-5 to TRBJ2-5, with TRBD2 matching over 11 bases. The length of the CDR3 is 14 residues. CDR1 is MNHEY, CDR2 SVGAGI, per germline. Unmatched junction bases numbered 5, after V lost 6 bases and J lost 5 bases. CDR3 protein: CASRVLAGEETQYF. DNA for the CDR3: TGTGCCAGCAGGGTACTAGCGGGGGAGGAGACCCAGTACTTC.

V usage is TRBV28 and J usage is TRBJ1-1, with D uncertain. Germline CDR1 MDHEN, CDR2 SYDVKM. This CDR3 contains 18 residues. Trimming cost V 2 bases and J 1 base, with 20 bases left between them. The chain's CDR3 is CASSLIPAGPEGNTEAFF. CDR3 in DNA: TGTGCCAGCAGTTTAATCCCAGCAGGCCCCGAGGGGAACACTGAAGCTTTCTTT.

The rearrangement joins TRBV7-2 to TRBJ2-5; a weak D match, TRBD1 (6 bases). V lost 1 base to trimming and J lost 1 base, with 10 bases between them. The CDR3 covers 15 residues. Germline-derived CDR1 and CDR2 are SGHTA and FQGNSA. CDR3 sequence: CASSLGTVSQETQYF. DNA for the CDR3: TGTGCCAGCAGCTTAGGGACAGTGAGCCAAGAGACCCAGTACTTC.

This chain joins TRBV6-5 and TRBJ1-3; D is possibly TRBD1 (6 bases). The V gene's germline CDR1 is MNHEY and CDR2 SVGAGI. V was pared by 6 bases and J by 2 bases, with 11 bases between. This CDR3 spans 14 amino acids. This CDR3 is CASRPQGTGNTIYF. DNA for the CDR3: TGTGCCAGCAGACCACAGGGAACTGGAAACACCATATATTTT.

The V call is TRBV6-1, the J call TRBJ2-7; D uncertain. V lost 6 bases to trimming and J lost 0 bases, with 6 bases between them. The germline CDR1 and CDR2 sequences are MNHNS and SASEGT. This CDR3 has 12 residues. The DNA of the CDR3 is TGTGCCAGCAGAACAAGCTCCTACGAGCAGTACTTC. This sequence encodes CASRTSSYEQYF.

This sequence joins TRBV4-3 and TRBJ2-5; 9 bases line up with TRBD2. The CDR3 totals 16 residues. Trimming cost V 0 bases and J 1 base; bases outside gene matches: 3. Germline lookup yields CDR1 LGHNA and CDR2 YSLEER. Here the CDR3 reads CASSQDRRGGQETQYF. The CDR3 bases are TGCGCCAGCAGCCAAGACCGGCGGGGGGGCCAAGAGACCCAGTACTTC.

This clone was recorded once. This sequence joins TRBV5-1 and TRBJ2-5; 9 nucleotides align to TRBD1. The germline V gene encodes CDR1 SGHRS and CDR2 YFSETQ. V shed 0 bases, J shed 2 bases, and the junction held 5 bases outside the gene matches. The CDR3 loop spans 16 amino acids. CDR3 sequence reads: CASSLDGTGIQETQYF. The CDR3 nucleotides read TGCGCCAGCAGCTTGGATGGGACAGGGATTCAAGAGACCCAGTACTTC.

V usage is TRBV10-3 and J usage is TRBJ1-1, with TRBD1 as a possible D gene (6 bases). Germline CDR1 and CDR2: ENHRY and SYGVKD. The CDR3 has 13 residues. The V gene lost 10 bases and the J gene lost 5 bases, with 17 bases spanning the gap. CDR3 nucleotides: TGTGCCACCGGCGTGGGGGCTGCGACTGAAGCTTTCTTT. Translating it yields CATGVGAATEAFF.

This chain connects TRBV29-1 to TRBJ2-7; perhaps TRBD1 as D (5 bases). This CDR3 has 13 residues. V shed 0 bases and J shed 3 bases, with 9 bases lying between them. Per the germline V gene, CDR1 is SQVTM and CDR2 is ANQGSEA. CDR3 coding DNA: TGCAGCGTTGAAGAAGGGGCGGACTACGAGCAGTACTTC. This translates into CSVEEGADYEQYF.

This clone was counted between two and nine times. The genes are TRBV19 and TRBJ1-4; 7 bases are shared with TRBD1. The CDR3 loop spans 14 amino acids. The germline V gene encodes CDR1 LNHDA and CDR2 SQIVND (reference sequence). After removal of 1 base from V and 7 bases from J, the junction contained 3 bases not matched to a gene. The CDR3 nucleotides are TGTGCCAGTAGTATAGCCACAGGGGTTGAAAAACTGTTTTTT. Translation: CASSIATGVEKLFF.

This rearrangement joins TRBV27 to TRBJ1-5, with TRBD1 identical over 10 bases. Per the germline V gene, CDR1 is MNHEY and CDR2 is SMNVEV (reference sequence). V was clipped by 5 bases and J by 9 bases; unmatched bases: 16. The CDR3 totals 17 residues. In DNA form, the CDR3 reads TGTGCCAGCAGTATGTCCCGGGACAGGGGCAGGGTCTGGCCCCAGCATTTT. This encodes CASSMSRDRGRVWPQHF.

The chain has TRBV7-2 and TRBJ2-5; 9 bases align to TRBD2. Germline loops: CDR1 SGHTA, CDR2 FQGNSA. This CDR3 contains 16 residues. After removal of 6 bases from V and 5 bases from J, the junction contained 13 bases not matched to a gene. CDR3 loop: CASRAVAGGPRETQYF. The CDR3 region has the DNA TGTGCCAGCAGGGCCGTGGCGGGGGGGCCGCGGGAGACCCAGTACTTC.

The chain has TRBV7-8 and TRBJ2-3; TRBD2 matches at 8 bases. The germline V gene encodes CDR1 SGHVS and CDR2 FQNEAQ. The CDR3 is 16 amino acids. With V trimmed by 3 bases and J by 2 bases, 7 bases remained unmatched. The CDR3 is CASSLGLGFNTDTQYF. DNA for the CDR3: TGTGCCAGCAGCTTGGGACTAGGGTTTAACACAGATACGCAGTATTTT.

The chain employs TRBV15 and TRBJ1-2, with D unclear. There are 13 residues in the CDR3. Germline values: CDR1 LNHNV, CDR2 YYDKDF (reference sequence). V lost 0 bases and J lost 3, with 5 bases in between. The CDR3 DNA reads as TGTGCCACCAGCAGAGAGTCGGACTATGGCTACACCTTC. Its translation is CATSRESDYGYTF.

The chain has TRBV2 and TRBJ2-3; no clear D. CDR1 is SNHLY, CDR2 FYNNEI, per germline. Trimming removed 7 bases from V and 10 bases from J, with 18 bases in between. This CDR3 has 13 residues. In nucleotides, the CDR3 is TGTGCCAGCACTGTACTACCCCCTAATCCGCAGTATTTT. It is translated as CASTVLPPNPQYF.

Concerning this clone itself: The junction and the germline gene differ at one end; a read error may be behind it. The chain employs TRBV7-6 and TRBJ2-7, with 7 bases aligning to TRBD1. Germline CDR1 and CDR2: SGHVS and FNYEAQ. This CDR3 region has 13 residues. In DNA form, the CDR3 reads TGTGCCAGCAGCTTAGCGCCCGACAGGGTAATTTTCTTC. This gives the protein CASSLAPDRVIFF.

This chain joins TRBV27 and TRBJ2-7; 7 bases are shared with TRBD2. J gave up 7 bases and V 8 bases, and 11 bases lay outside the gene matches. The CDR3 is 13 residues long. Germline CDR1 MNHEY, CDR2 SMNVEV (reference sequence). CDR3 sequence reads: CASSEGLPLEQYF. As DNA, the CDR3 is TGTGCCAGCTCGGAGGGACTACCCTTGGAGCAGTACTTC.

This clone appeared a few times. The V gene is TRBV5-5, the J gene TRBJ1-5; 7 bases line up with TRBD1. Germline CDR1 and CDR2: SGHKS and YYEKEE (reference sequence). The CDR3 contains 17 residues. J gave up 7 bases and V 0 bases, and 13 bases lay outside the gene matches. DNA for the CDR3: TGTGCCAGCAGCTTGGCTTCCGGACAGGCGGGCGAGCAGCCCCAGCATTTT. This sequence encodes CASSLASGQAGEQPQHF.

DNA for the CDR3: TGTGCCAGCAGTTATCGGGGAATTCACAATGAGCAGTTCTTC. It encodes CASSYRGIHNEQFF. The gene calls are TRBV6-5 and TRBJ2-1, with a possible D match to TRBD2 (5 bases). Germline CDR1 and CDR2: MNHEY and SVGAGI. The germline V and J ends were trimmed by 3 bases and 5 bases, with 11 bases remaining between them. The CDR3 extends over 14 amino acids.

The J gene is TRBJ1-1, the V gene TRBV2; possible D gene TRBD1, 5 bases. Germline V gene data show CDR1 as SNHLY and CDR2 as FYNNEI. The CDR3 has 17 amino acids. V lost 7 bases and J lost 0, with 21 bases in between. The CDR3, as DNA: TGTGCCAGCATGGAGCGTTTGGGGGGGAATATGAACACTGAAGCTTTCTTT. This translates into CASMERLGGNMNTEAFF.

This clone has a single count. The chain is built from TRBV5-1 and TRBJ2-7; perhaps TRBD2 as D (6 bases). CDR3 length equals 16 residues. With 0 bases removed from V and 3 bases from J, the gap between germline ends came to 16 bases. Germline CDR1 SGHRS, CDR2 YFSETQ. In DNA form, the CDR3 reads TGCGCCAGCAGCTTGGGCGGGGACTCTTACCTCTACGAGCAGTACTTC. Amino acids: CASSLGGDSYLYEQYF.

The chain links TRBV5-6 to TRBJ1-1; 8 bases line up with TRBD1. CDR1 is SGHDT, CDR2 YYEEEE, per germline. The V gene end was trimmed by 6 bases and the J gene end by 0 bases; junction bases not matched to a gene: 7. This CDR3 is built from 15 residues. The CDR3 DNA follows: TGTGCCAGCAATAGACAGGGGAACATGAACACTGAAGCTTTCTTT. Amino acids: CASNRQGNMNTEAFF.

The sample holds one count of this clone. The J gene is TRBJ2-3, the V gene TRBV5-1; a weak D match, TRBD2 (7 bases). V was pared by 0 bases and J by 0 bases, with 8 bases between. CDR1 SGHRS and CDR2 YFSETQ come from the germline V gene. The CDR3 runs to 15 residues. The CDR3 sequence: CASSLGGGSTDTQYF. The CDR3, as DNA: TGCGCCAGCAGCTTGGGCGGGGGCAGCACAGATACGCAGTATTTT.

The rearrangement joins TRBV5-5 to TRBJ2-7; TRBD1 agrees at 10 bases. After removal of 4 bases from V and 7 bases from J, the junction contained 8 bases not matched to a gene. Germline V CDR1 and CDR2: SGHKS, YYEKEE (reference sequence). CDR3 size: 14 residues. The CDR3 reads CASSGRQGAGEQYF. DNA of the CDR3: TGTGCCAGCAGCGGCCGACAGGGGGCGGGGGAGCAGTACTTC.